This T cell receptor beta chain was recovered during a study of blood T cell repertoires in COVID-19. About the research overall: Specimens from acute and convalescent COVID-19 originated in the United States, Italy and Spain. Sample material is recorded as cDNA or gDNA derived from T cells, B-cell-depleted T cells, or PBMCs.

V lost 0 bases to trimming and J lost 2 bases, with 9 bases between them. The CDR3 sequence is 15 residues long. Per the germline V gene, CDR1 is SGHNT and CDR2 is YYREEE (reference sequence). Assay used: immunoSEQ multiplex PCR; TCRdb lists only in-frame clones, some missing. The table lists a few hundred thousand clones, 80% to 85% of them singletons. The chain links TRBV5-4 to TRBJ1-3, with D unclear. This TCR was sampled from a woman between 55 and 75 years old with acute or convalescent COVID-19. The sample taken for sequencing was peripheral blood. The chain's CDR3 is CASSLGEGTGNTIYF. DNA for the CDR3: TGTGCCAGCAGCTTGGGGGAGGGAACTGGAAACACCATATATTTT.